This T cell receptor beta chain was recovered during a study of T cells after yellow fever vaccination. Study-wide results and caveats: The booster response re-showed most primary clones: over 95% CD4, around 87% CD8.

The ends were cut back, 5 bases at V and 4 bases at J, with 17 bases in the middle. This CDR3 region has 15 residues. With regard to this clonotype: Its antigen is as yet unknown.

For TCR, cDNA came from 5'RACE template switching, which added a universal primer site and UMIs. TCRdb reprocessed the 5' RACE reads with MiXCR, giving one entry per CDR3 protein. The repertoire holds hundreds of thousands of distinct CDR3 sequences, with 10% to 15% as singletons. The sequenced sample was PBMCs, obtained on the day of the yellow fever booster vaccination. This sequence joins TRBV12-3 or TRBV12-4 and TRBJ1-1; no reliable D call. The TCR was taken from a man aged 25-45 years who received the YFV17D yellow fever vaccine. Here the CDR3 reads CASSPDPPGSTEAFF. In DNA form, the CDR3 reads TGTGCCAGCAGTCCCGACCCCCCGGGGAGCACTGAAGCTTTCTTT.